Listed below are T cell receptor beta chains from one sample, sequenced in a study of blood T cell repertoires in COVID-19. Libraries were prepared by immunoSEQ multiplex PCR; TCRdb keeps only in-frame clonotypes and omits some of them. Of more than 50,000 clones in the sample, around 86% were seen once. The sequenced sample was peripheral blood. These receptors were obtained from a human donor in a cohort sampled during active COVID-19. Each CDR3 is given with its conserved first and last residue. The D gene is left open where the match is weak. Where a row states a size, it is once, few, many or the class of an expanded clone; other rows omit it.

>TRBJ2-3|TRBV5-1|NA|TRBD1
CASSLGQGADTQYF
TGCGCCAGCAGCTTGGGACAGGGGGCAGATACGCAGTATTTT
>TRBJ2-1|TRBV5-1|NA|NA
CASSLNGGANEQFF
TGCGCCAGCAGCTTGAACGGTGGAGCCAATGAGCAGTTCTTC
>TRBJ2-7|TRBV7-8|NA|TRBD1
CASSRPGTGSSYEQYF
TGTGCCAGCAGCCGACCCGGGACAGGGAGCTCCTACGAGCAGTACTTC
>TRBJ2-1|TRBV9|once|NA
CASSVVTGSYNEQFF
TGTGCCAGCAGCGTAGTGACGGGATCCTACAATGAGCAGTTCTTC
>TRBJ2-5|TRBV4-2|NA|NA
CASSQEMERQTQYF
TGTGCCAGCAGCCAAGAAATGGAGCGGCAGACCCAGTACTTC
>TRBJ1-4|TRBV30|NA|NA
CAWSVRGRGDEKLFF
TGTGCCTGGAGTGTACGGGGCAGGGGAGATGAAAAACTGTTTTTT
>TRBJ2-7|TRBV4-1|NA|NA
CASSQDLQFGHYEQYF
TGCGCCAGCAGCCAAGATCTCCAGTTTGGGCACTACGAGCAGTACTTC
>TRBJ2-1|TRBV19|NA|NA
CASNPGTGGDEQFF
TGTGCCAGTAACCCGGGGACTGGAGGAGATGAGCAGTTCTTC
>TRBJ2-3|TRBV3-1/TRBV3-2|NA|NA
CASSQVVSASSTDTQYF
TGTGCCAGCAGCCAAGTAGTTAGCGCTTCTAGCACAGATACGCAGTATTTT
>TRBJ2-2|TRBV19|few|TRBD1
CASSRRQGAGTGELFF
TGTGCCAGTAGTAGGAGACAGGGGGCGGGAACCGGGGAGCTGTTTTTT
>TRBJ2-3|TRBV11-2|NA|TRBD2
CASSLGGANKDTQYF
TGTGCCAGCAGCCTCGGGGGGGCGAACAAGGATACGCAGTATTTT
>TRBJ1-5|TRBV27|few|TRBD1
CASSLRGQGLNNQPQHF
TGTGCCAGCAGTTTACGGGGACAGGGCCTTAACAATCAGCCCCAGCATTTT
>TRBJ1-4|TRBV11-2|NA|NA
CASSFREDTTNEKLFF
TGTGCCAGCAGCTTTAGAGAGGACACAACTAATGAAAAACTGTTTTTT
>TRBJ1-6|TRBV19|few|TRBD1
CASSVKTGGGSPLHF
TGTGCCAGTAGTGTTAAGACAGGGGGCGGGTCACCCCTCCACTTT
>TRBJ1-1|TRBV28|NA|NA
CASRSGWARQGAFF
TGTGCCAGCAGGTCTGGCTGGGCTCGCCAGGGAGCTTTCTTT
>TRBJ2-3|TRBV6-2/TRBV6-3|NA|NA
CASSYGGGPSDTQYF
TGTGCCAGCAGTTATGGGGGGGGCCCATCAGATACGCAGTATTTT
>TRBJ1-2|TRBV30|few|TRBD1
CACPPPTGGEYGYTF
TGTGCCTGCCCGCCTCCGACAGGGGGCGAATATGGCTACACCTTC
>TRBJ2-2|TRBV19|NA|TRBD1
CASSTRTGGGTGELFF
TGTGCCAGTAGTACGCGGACAGGGGGCGGCACCGGGGAGCTGTTTTTT
>TRBJ2-2|TRBV15|once|NA
CATSRIDRFHTGELFF
TGTGCCACCAGCAGGATAGACAGGTTCCACACCGGGGAGCTGTTTTTT
>TRBJ1-6|TRBV6-5|NA|NA
CASRTDSYNSPLHF
TGTGCCAGCAGGACGGACAGCTATAATTCACCCCTCCACTTT
>TRBJ2-3|TRBV6-5|NA|NA
CASSSSGRTQYF
TGTGCCAGCAGTTCTTCAGGGAGGACGCAGTATTTT
>TRBJ1-6|TRBV28|NA|TRBD1
CASKFGTGGNSPLHF
TGTGCCTCGAAGTTCGGGACAGGGGGTAATTCACCCCTCCACTTT
>TRBJ2-2|TRBV29-1|NA|NA
CSVEKGRGSGNTGELFF
TGCAGCGTTGAAAAGGGAAGGGGGTCAGGGAACACCGGGGAGCTGTTTTTT
>TRBJ1-4|TRBV19|NA|TRBD1
CASKTGAGEKLFF
TGTGCCAGTAAGACAGGGGCCGGTGAAAAACTGTTTTTT
>TRBJ1-2|TRBV7-8|NA|TRBD1
CASSPKGQGAYTF
TGTGCCAGCAGCCCGAAAGGACAGGGTGCCTACACCTTC
>TRBJ2-5|TRBV6-5|NA|TRBD2
CASSRAGGQETQYF
TGTGCCAGCAGCAGAGCGGGGGGGCAAGAGACCCAGTACTTC
>TRBJ2-3|TRBV11-2|NA|TRBD2
CASSLGGGAGDTQYF
TGTGCCAGCAGCTTAGGCGGGGGGGCGGGAGATACGCAGTATTTT
>TRBJ2-7|TRBV12-3/TRBV12-4|few|NA
CASSPGLHYEQYF
TGTGCCAGCAGCCCGGGACTCCACTACGAGCAGTACTTC
>TRBJ2-7|TRBV4-1|NA|NA
CASSQDASLQPYEQYF
TGCGCCAGCAGCCAAGACGCCTCACTTCAACCCTACGAGCAGTACTTC
>TRBJ2-3|TRBV5-1|NA|TRBD2
CASSLSAGVTDTQYF
TGCGCCAGCAGCTTGTCAGCGGGGGTTACAGATACGCAGTATTTT
>TRBJ2-3|TRBV6-1|NA|NA
CASSEASGTLFPDTQYF
TGTGCCAGCAGTGAAGCGAGCGGGACACTCTTCCCAGATACGCAGTATTTT
>TRBJ1-4|TRBV4-1|NA|NA
CASSQGSGSLFF
TGCGCCAGCAGCCAAGGATCCGGGTCCCTGTTTTTT
>TRBJ1-1|TRBV5-4|NA|NA
CASSPGIQDTEAFF
TGTGCCAGCAGCCCGGGGATTCAAGACACTGAAGCTTTCTTT
>TRBJ2-2|TRBV5-1|NA|TRBD1
CASSSTKDGTDTGELFF
TGCGCCAGCAGCTCCACGAAAGACGGGACAGACACCGGGGAGCTGTTTTTT